A single sample gave rise to the 9 T cell receptor beta chains below, sequenced in a study of T cells after yellow fever vaccination. TCRdb reanalysed the 5' RACE reads using MiXCR and keeps one entry per CDR3 protein. The sample holds 40,000 or so distinct CDR3 sequences, about 6.8% seen once. The sample in question was CD8+ T cells not binding an NS4B(214-222) dextramer, sorted from PBMCs, obtained 45 days after the yellow fever booster vaccination. These receptors came from a man aged 30 to 39 who received the YFV17D yellow fever vaccine.

This clonotype was counted at least ten times. J is TRBJ2-1 and V is TRBV20-1; no reliable D call. The germline V gene has CDR1 DFQATT and CDR2 SNEGSKA (reference sequence). The CDR3 runs 15 residues. V lost 6 bases, J lost 0 bases, and 15 bases lay in between. CDR3 residues: CSATPQHFSYNEQFF. Here the CDR3 DNA reads TGCAGTGCGACCCCCCAACATTTCTCCTACAATGAGCAGTTCTTC.

This clonotype was found many times. An end of the junction does not agree with germline; a read error may underlie this. The J gene is TRBJ2-1, the V gene TRBV11-2; D gene ambiguous. Germline loops: CDR1 SGHAT, CDR2 FQNNGV. This CDR3 contains 13 residues. The CDR3 sequence: CASTLTTANEQFF. The DNA of the CDR3 is TGTGCCAGCACCTTAACTACGGCCAATGAGCAGTTCTTC.

The sample holds a few counts of this clonotype. The chain couples TRBV3-1 to TRBJ2-3, with 14 bases lining up with TRBD2. V shed 3 bases and J 2 bases; nucleotides not matched to a gene: 10. The CDR3 length is 19 residues. The germline gives CDR1 LGHDT, CDR2 YNNKEL (reference sequence). In DNA form, the CDR3 reads TGTGCCAGCAGCCAGACTAGCGGGAGGGGTCCATATCTCACAGATACGCAGTATTTT. This translates into CASSQTSGRGPYLTDTQYF.

This clonotype has at least ten counts. The J gene is TRBJ2-3, the V gene TRBV7-8; 9 nucleotides line up with TRBD2. CDR1 and CDR2 from the germline V gene are SGHVS and FQNEAQ. Unmatched junction bases numbered 8, after V lost 5 bases and J lost 2 bases. The CDR3 length is 16 residues. This CDR3 is CASSPRTSAYTDTQYF. CDR3 in DNA: TGTGCCAGCAGCCCCCGGACTAGCGCTTACACAGATACGCAGTATTTT.

This clonotype came up many times. This rearrangement joins TRBV5-4 to TRBJ1-1; TRBD1 agrees at 7 bases. The CDR3 extends over 15 amino acids. The V gene's germline CDR1 is SGHNT and CDR2 YYREEE (reference sequence). Unmatched junction bases numbered 7, after V lost 4 bases and J lost 1 base. CDR3 residues: CASSDLDRANTEAFF. For the CDR3, the DNA is TGTGCCAGCAGCGACCTAGACAGGGCGAACACTGAAGCTTTCTTT.

This clonotype was picked up many times. This rearrangement joins TRBV5-5 to TRBJ2-2; TRBD1 matches at 7 bases. Germline V lookup: CDR1 SGHKS, CDR2 YYEKEE (reference sequence). J gave up 6 bases and V 1 base, and 15 bases lay outside the gene matches. The CDR3 spans 18 residues. For the CDR3, the DNA is TGTGCCAGCAGCTTGTGGACAGGTCAGAACGGTAACGCCGGGGAGCTGTTTTTT. This codes for CASSLWTGQNGNAGELFF.

This sequence joins TRBV11-2 and TRBJ2-1; 8 bases map to TRBD2. CDR3 length: 19 amino acids. Germline trimming cut 0 bases from V and 7 bases from J; bases unmatched to any gene: 17. CDR1 and CDR2 (germline): SGHAT, FQNNGV. The CDR3 region has the DNA TGTGCCAGCAGCTTAGAAGTTTTGGTCGGGCTAGCGGGCCTTAATGAGCAGTTCTTC. Translation: CASSLEVLVGLAGLNEQFF.

Concerning this clonotype: A much more abundant neighbour one base away suggests this may be a read error. This chain links TRBV6-5 with TRBJ2-1, with D perhaps TRBD1 (5 bases). Germline CDR1 and CDR2: MNHEY and SVGAGI. The CDR3 has 12 residues. V gave up 11 bases and J gave up 8 bases, with 16 bases separating them. DNA for the CDR3: TGTGCCTCAGGACCAGAAGGGGATGAGCAGTTCTTC. This codes for CASGPEGDEQFF.

The chain has TRBV12-3 or TRBV12-4 and TRBJ2-5; 10 bases fit TRBD2. CDR3 length: 18 residues. Unmatched junction bases numbered 20, after V lost 11 bases and J lost 2 bases. The CDR3 region has the DNA TGTGCCCTCAGTTTCAGTCTTTTAGCGGGAGGCCGGCAAGAGACCCAGTACTTC. Translated: CALSFSLLAGGRQETQYF.